This entry features one T cell receptor beta chain sequence. The data are from a study of blood T cell repertoires in COVID-19. As for the study in general: The United States, Italy and Spain provided the acute and convalescent COVID-19 samples. Sources were T cells, B-cell-depleted T cells, or PBMCs; the material itself was cDNA or gDNA.

The authors' processing: Amplification of reference gene primers was used by the study to estimate nucleated cell counts. The table came from immunoSEQ multiplex PCR; TCRdb's copy has only in-frame clones and leaves some out. V, J and clone size are those of that table, while D and trimming were read from the DNA. The repertoire holds tens of thousands of clones, with 87% as singletons. The CDR3 length is 15 residues. In germline, CDR1 is LNHDA, CDR2 SQIVND (reference sequence). Losses at the gene ends were 3 bases for V and 5 bases for J; bases not matched to a gene: 7. The chain is built from TRBV19 and TRBJ1-5; 7 nucleotides align to TRBD1. Sample: peripheral blood. The sequence was obtained from a woman between 45 and 65 years old with acute or convalescent COVID-19. The CDR3: CASSMGRGNYQPQHF. The CDR3 DNA reads as TGTGCCAGTAGTATGGGCAGGGGGAATTATCAGCCCCAGCATTTT. The full variable domain, with the rest looked up from reference TRBV19 and TRBJ1-5, is DGGITQSPKYLFRKEGQNVTLSCEQNLNHDAMYWYRQDPGQGLRLIYYSQIVNDFQKGDIAEGYSVSREKKESFPLTVTSAQKNPTAFYLCASSMGRGNYQPQHFGDGTRLSIL.